This T cell receptor (beta chain) was sequenced during a study of T cell clonality in common variable immunodeficiency. CVID subjects were 15 or so female and 29 male, aged roughly 8 to 64. Blood came from CVID subjects not ill and not taking immunomodulatory or immunosuppressive medication. Control and CVID samples contributed equal amounts of genomic DNA. Some clones are missing from TCRdb's copy, which holds only in-frame ones; the method was immunoSEQ multiplex PCR. The sample shows 1,500 or so clones, none of them appearing just once. This clone was seen only a few times. Its antigen remains unidentified. The CDR3 goes on 3 residues after the read ends, and that part is filled in from the germline J gene. Germline V gene lookup returns CDR1 SGHVT and CDR2 SQSDAQ. V shed 4 bases, J shed 4 bases, and the junction held 15 bases outside the gene matches. The CDR3 runs to 17 residues. Whole-study findings and limits: TCRbeta clonality was increased in CVID versus healthy controls. In common variable immunodeficiency, TCR beta chains reportedly carried fewer deletions and N-nucleotide insertions.

The rearrangement links TRBV7-4 to TRBJ2-7; 8 nucleotides match TRBD1. This TCR was recovered from a human donor with common variable immunodeficiency. Specimen: peripheral blood mononuclear cells. The CDR3 sequence is CASSSKRDGQGRYEQYF. Partial CDR3 DNA: TGTGCCAGCAGCTCCAAACGGGACGGACAGGGTCGATACGAG.